This TCR beta chain was recorded in a study of blood T cell repertoires in COVID-19. As for the study in general: The study drew acute and convalescent COVID-19 samples from the United States, Italy and Spain. Sample material is recorded as cDNA or gDNA derived from T cells, B-cell-depleted T cells, or PBMCs.

Per the authors' pipeline: How many nucleated cells were present was estimated from reference gene primer amplification. The protocol was immunoSEQ multiplex PCR, while the TCRdb copy is restricted to in-frame clones and leaves out a portion. V and J calls and clone size follow that table, whereas D and trimming were derived from the DNA. The profile covers about 98,000 clones, with 81% appearing a single time and around 11% taken by the ten largest. This clonotype was sampled from a woman older than 75 with acute or convalescent COVID-19. The sample consisted of peripheral blood.

Here the CDR3 reads CASSYGQGVGVPQHF. CDR3 in DNA: TGTGCCAGCAGCTATGGACAGGGGGTGGGAGTGCCCCAGCATTTT. This rearrangement joins TRBV11-2 to TRBJ1-5; 10 bases fit TRBD1. J lost 9 bases, V lost 4 bases, and 9 bases had no gene match. The CDR3 covers 15 residues. CDR1 and CDR2 from the germline V gene are SGHAT and FQNNGV.